The clone carrying this T cell receptor (beta chain) was detected a few times. Its antigen is currently unknown. This record comes from a study of CD8 T cells in ankylosing spondylitis. TCRdb independently ran MiXCR on the 5' RACE reads; one entry per CDR3 protein. The sample carries around 480,000 distinct CDR3 sequences, about a sixth recorded once. Study-wide results and caveats: From matched ankylosing spondylitis synovial fluid, disease-linked clones were reportedly recovered at significantly enriched levels. Several highly homologous variants formed a TCR beta motif that appeared characteristic of ankylosing spondylitis blood.

The germline V gene encodes CDR1 MNHEY and CDR2 SVGEGT. The CDR3 is made up of 15 amino acids. The germline V and J ends were trimmed by 1 base and 7 bases, with 11 bases remaining between them. Source material: blood, either unsorted or a sorted T cell fraction (not recorded which). This sequence joins TRBV6-2 or TRBV6-3 and TRBJ1-6; D gene unclear. This clonotype was sampled from a male donor with ankylosing spondylitis. CDR3 sequence reads: CASSYLGGGNSPLHF. The CDR3 coding sequence is TGTGCCAGCAGTTACTTGGGAGGAGGCAATTCACCCCTCCACTTT.